Listed below are T cell receptor beta chains from one sample, sequenced in a study of T-cell reconstitution after alpha-beta-depleted transplantation in children. MiXCR was run by TCRdb on the PCR reads, yielding one entry per CDR3 protein. The sample contains nearly 400,000 distinct CDR3 sequences, 20% of which appear only once. The specimen comprised PBMCs from the stem cell graft donor, sampled from the stem cell graft. The receptors here all came from a human donor who donated a stem cell graft to a child with acute myeloid leukemia. Both conserved end residues are part of each CDR3. A D gene is named only where the DNA matches it firmly. Expanded clones get a size class; other rows say once, few or many, or leave the size out.

abundance	v_gene	d_gene	CDR3aa
many	TRBV29-1	TRBD1	CSGRQGQETQYF
.	TRBV7-2	.	CASSMRTGTNYEQYF
.	TRBV10-3	.	CAISEVVAESYEQYF
few	TRBV15	.	CATNPSRGGDTQYF
few	TRBV20-1	.	CSARTSNYGYTF
few	TRBV20-1	TRBD2	CSAISLAGGEGEQYF
once	TRBV5-1	.	CASSLALRNTEAFF
few	TRBV15	TRBD1	CATSRVAGGANEQFF
few	TRBV7-2	TRBD2	CASSPLLADEQFF
many	TRBV25-1	.	CASSGDGLWGAFF
few	TRBV20-1	.	CSAPRRGYEQYF
many	TRBV27	.	CASSFGVYNEQFF